What follows are 22 T cell receptor beta chains derived from one specimen sequenced in a study of tumor-infiltrating lymphocytes in primary liver carcinoma. Unsorted bulk tissue (roughly 17-32 mg) underwent RNA and DNA co-extraction. A constant-region primer primed TCR beta cDNA synthesis from 500 ng of total RNA. Generation of the TCR beta libraries relied on three nested multiplex PCR rounds using slightly modified ARM-PCR. Two initial PCR rounds of about 10 cycles each paired TRBV1-TRBV30 forward primers with a C-beta reverse primer. One entry per CDR3 protein results from TCRdb running MiXCR on the multiplex PCR reads. The data hold about 74,000 distinct CDR3 sequences, with roughly three quarters observed a single time. Material: liver tumor tissue from sampling region 4. Subset here: tumor region T4, right-lateral pole. These receptors were taken from a man aged 40-49 years with primary liver carcinoma and hepatitis B virus infection.

The chain is built from TRBV6-5 and TRBJ2-7, with D possibly being TRBD1 (5 bases). Germline V gives CDR1 MNHEY, CDR2 SVGAGI. The ends were cut back, 6 bases at V and 5 bases at J, with 17 bases in the middle. The CDR3 has 14 amino acids. The CDR3 region is CASRTNRCVHEQYF. CDR3 in DNA: TGTGCCAGCAGAACAAACAGGTGTGTCCACGAGCAGTACTTC.

This chain joins TRBV4-2 and TRBJ2-7, with 10 bases lining up with TRBD2. V trimming: 0 bases; J trimming: 2 bases; junction bases outside the gene matches: 10. The CDR3 is 18 residues long. Germline V CDR1 and CDR2: LGHNA, YNFKEQ. CDR3 bases: TGTGCCAGCAGCCAAGAGGTTGCGAGCGGGAGGGCACCCTACGAGCAGTACGTC. This codes for CASSQEVASGRAPYEQYV.

Concerning this clonotype itself: The junction and the germline gene differ at one end; a read error may be behind it. The CDR3 DNA follows: TGTGACTGGTCCCGTGACGAAGAAAATTCACCCCTCCACTTT. This codes for CDWSRDEENSPLHF. This chain links TRBV30 with TRBJ1-6; D unresolved. The CDR3 sequence is 14 residues long. Germline loops: CDR1 GTSNPN, CDR2 SVGIG (reference sequence).

To note about this clonotype: One end of the junction does not line up with germline, which may come from a read error. V and J are TRBV6-5 and TRBJ2-3; the D gene is possibly TRBD1 (6 bases). Germline V gene data show CDR1 as MNHEY and CDR2 as SVGAGI. This CDR3 contains 16 residues. CDR3 sequence: CTSSSHLQGVTDTQYF. As DNA, the CDR3 is TGTACCAGCAGTTCCCATCTACAGGGTGTGACAGATACGCAGTATTTT.

Notes on this clonotype: The junction does not match germline at one end; this may be a read error. J is TRBJ1-6 and V is TRBV6-6; 7 nucleotides align to TRBD1. The CDR3 length is 15 residues. Germline loops: CDR1 MNHNY, CDR2 SVGAGI (reference sequence). The CDR3 loop is CTSSALDRNNSHLHF. The DNA for the CDR3 is TGTACCAGCAGTGCCCTGGACAGGAATAATTCACACCTCCACTTT.

This chain uses TRBV11-2 with TRBJ2-1; D not resolved. CDR1 SGHAT and CDR2 FQNNGV come from the germline V gene. V lost 4 bases, J lost 6 bases, and 13 bases lay in between. The CDR3 sequence is 14 residues long. This CDR3 is CASSSRTHTNEQFF. The CDR3 nucleotides read TGTGCCAGCAGCTCCCGGACCCACACCAATGAGCAGTTCTTC.

This clonotype turned up a few times. The CDR3 protein is CASSPGAEAFF. CDR3 coding DNA: TGTGCCAGCAGCCCCGGGGCTGAAGCTTTCTTT. The chain is built from TRBV28 and TRBJ1-1; D gene ambiguous. The CDR3 contains 11 residues. The V and J ends lost 6 bases and 6 bases respectively, with 8 bases between them. In germline, CDR1 is MDHEN, CDR2 SYDVKM.

In its sample, this clonotype was seen many times. This CDR3 is CASSSRGQSLGEQYF. The DNA for the CDR3 is TGTGCCAGCAGCTCCCGGGGACAGTCTCTCGGCGAGCAGTACTTC. The chain uses TRBV7-9 and TRBJ2-7, with TRBD1 matching over 7 bases. The CDR3 has 15 amino acids. V shed 4 bases and J 6 bases; nucleotides not matched to a gene: 12. Germline V gives CDR1 SEHNR, CDR2 FQNEAQ (reference sequence). Full variable domain (rest looked up from reference TRBV7-9 and TRBJ2-7): DTGVSQNPRHKITKRGQNVTFRCDPISEHNRLYWYRQTLGQGPEFLTYFQNEAQLEKSRLLSDRFSAERPKGSFSTLEIQRTEQGDSAMYLCASSSRGQSLGEQYFGPGTRLTVT.

This clonotype was recorded a few times. Possible read error: a much larger clone is one base away. The V gene is TRBV6-6, the J gene TRBJ1-5; TRBD1 aligns across 7 bases. There are 13 residues in the CDR3. CDR1 is MNHNY and CDR2 is SVGAGI in the germline V gene (reference sequence). The chain's CDR3 is CVGQTGEGQPQHF. CDR3 nucleotides: TGTGTCGGCCAAACAGGGGAGGGTCAGCCCCAGCATTTT.

In its sample, this clonotype was seen once. A clone one base away is much larger, so this may be a read error. The rearrangement uses TRBV28 and TRBJ1-2, with D uncertain. Trimming left V 6 bases short and J 3 bases short, with 11 bases between. The germline V gene encodes CDR1 MDHEN and CDR2 SYDVKM. This CDR3 is built from 13 residues. The CDR3, as DNA: TGTGCCAGCAGCGACGGCCGGGACTATGGCTACACCTTC. This sequence encodes CASSDGRDYGYTF.

Remarks on this clonotype: At one end the junction does not follow the germline gene, possibly because of a read error. J is TRBJ2-7 and V is TRBV6-1, with D uncertain. The germline gives CDR1 MNHNS, CDR2 SASEGT. The CDR3 covers 11 residues. For the CDR3, the DNA is TGTGCCAGCAGTTTGGGGAACGAGGAGTACTTC. Translated, it gives CASSLGNEEYF.

Turning to this clonotype: A junction end diverges from the germline sequence, so it may reflect a read error. CDR3 amino acids: CASNLLRQDSYEQYF. For the CDR3, the DNA is TGTGCTAGCAACCTCCTTCGACAGGACTCCTACGAGCAATACTTC. The chain joins TRBV6-2 or TRBV6-3 to TRBJ2-7; tentatively, D is TRBD1 (6 bases). Germline V gives CDR1 MNHEY, CDR2 SVGEGT. The CDR3 totals 15 residues.

This clonotype has more than one count but fewer than ten. A much larger clone is a single base away; this may be a read error. This CDR3 fails to terminate in the conserved phenylalanine or tryptophan, so it likely reflects a read error. In DNA, the CDR3 is TGCAGCGTTGAAGTCGGGCAGAGAGATACGCAGTATTAT. Its translation: CSVEVGQRDTQYY. This chain links TRBV29-1 with TRBJ2-3; D gene ambiguous. CDR1 and CDR2 from the germline V gene are SQVTM and ANQGSEA. CDR3 length: 13 residues. The germline V and J ends were trimmed by 1 base and 5 bases, with 10 bases remaining between them.

Concerning this clonotype: The junction departs from the called germline gene at one end, perhaps through a read error. The genes are TRBV12-3 or TRBV12-4 and TRBJ2-5; tentatively, D is TRBD2 (5 bases). The CDR3 length is 11 residues. In nucleotides, the CDR3 is TGTGCCGCCGGAGGAACAGATACGCTGTATTTC. This codes for CAAGGTDTLYF.

As regards this clonotype: Relative to the germline gene, one junction end is altered; a read error may explain this. The chain employs TRBV10-3 and TRBJ2-2; D gene ambiguous. The CDR3 has 13 amino acids. The germline V gene has CDR1 ENHRY and CDR2 SYGVKD. For the CDR3, the DNA is TGCGCCACCGGAAGGCCCTCCGCCGGGGAGCTGTTTTTT. Protein: CATGRPSAGELFF.

Comment on this clonotype: The conserved final phenylalanine or tryptophan is absent from the CDR3, which likely points to a read error. The chain links TRBV11-2 to TRBJ1-2; D is possibly TRBD1 (6 bases). Germline V gene sequence: CDR1 SGHAT, CDR2 FQNNGV. This CDR3 has 14 amino acids. This CDR3 reads CVSRERDTTCGYTL. DNA for the CDR3: TGTGTCAGCAGAGAGAGGGACACCACCTGTGGCTACACCCTC.

This clonotype came up many times. The chain uses TRBV12-3 or TRBV12-4 and TRBJ2-3; D might be TRBD2 (7 bases). CDR3 size: 14 residues. The V end was cut by 6 bases, the J end by 6 bases, with 16 bases between. The CDR3 here is CASSPSGGQDTQYF. The CDR3 bases are TGTGCCAGCAGCCCCTCCGGGGGGCAGGATACGCAGTATTTT.

Many counts were recorded for this clonotype. For the CDR3, the DNA is TGTGCCAGCAGCTTGGGACTAGCGGGTGGCACAGATACGCAGTATTTT. Encoded protein: CASSLGLAGGTDTQYF. V and J are TRBV5-4 and TRBJ2-3; 10 nucleotides align to TRBD2. CDR1 is SGHNT and CDR2 is YYREEE in the germline V gene (reference sequence). CDR3 size: 16 residues. With V trimmed by 0 bases and J by 1 base, 2 bases remained unmatched. Full variable domain (outside the CDR3, taken from reference TRBV5-4 and TRBJ2-3): ETGVTQSPTHLIKTRGQQVTLRCSSQSGHNTVSWYQQALGQGPQFIFQYYREEENGRGNFPPRFSGLQFPNYSSELNVNALELDDSALYLCASSLGLAGGTDTQYFGPGTRLTVL.

The rearrangement joins TRBV29-1 to TRBJ1-1; possible D gene TRBD1, 5 bases. CDR3 length: 13 amino acids. CDR1 SQVTM and CDR2 ANQGSEA come from the germline V gene. With 7 bases removed from V and 2 bases from J, the gap between germline ends came to 14 bases. The chain's CDR3 is CSANKGTNTEAFF. The CDR3, as DNA: TGCAGCGCAAATAAGGGGACTAACACTGAAGCTTTCTTT.

About this clonotype: The final CDR3 position lacks the conserved phenylalanine or tryptophan, pointing to a likely read error. The chain carries TRBV29-1 and TRBJ2-7; no reliable D call. The CDR3 runs 12 residues. CDR1 and CDR2 from the germline V gene are SQVTM and ANQGSEA. In DNA, the CDR3 is TGCAGCGTTGTACAGTCCAACTACAAGCAGTACTTA. This encodes CSVVQSNYKQYL.

About this clonotype: The junction shows a germline mismatch at one end, possibly a read error. The chain carries TRBV6-2 or TRBV6-3 and TRBJ2-6, with D perhaps TRBD1 (6 bases). The germline CDR1 and CDR2 sequences are MNHEY and SVGEGT. The CDR3 extends over 18 amino acids. CDR3 DNA: TGTGCCAGCAGTCCTTGTACAGGGATGAAAACTGGGGCCAACGTCTTGACTTTC. This translates into CASSPCTGMKTGANVLTF.

In regard to this clonotype: Since no conserved phenylalanine or tryptophan closes the CDR3, a read error is the likely cause. The CDR3 reads CASSLNGGDIQYS. The CDR3 coding sequence is TGTGCCAGCAGTTTAAATGGGGGGGACATTCAGTACTCC. The chain has TRBV12-3 or TRBV12-4 and TRBJ2-4; TRBD2 matches 7 bases. The CDR3 has 13 amino acids. The J segment lost 8 bases and the V segment lost 2 bases, leaving 3 bases of the junction unmatched.